These 5 T cell receptor beta chains were all obtained from the same sample, sequenced in a study of blood T cell repertoires in COVID-19 (dated by TCRdb to the early 2020s). To prepare the library, the immunoSEQ multiplex PCR assay was applied. As stored in TCRdb, this immuneACCESS dataset retains in-frame rearrangements with V and J assigned. A fraction of the clones does not appear; measured against another copy, unresolved V genes explain less than half of the discrepancy, and the remainder lacks a known reason. The sample includes 250,000 to 400,000 clones, with around 89% observed a single time. 1.5% to 2% of the sample rests with the top ten. The sequencing input was peripheral blood. Source of these receptors: a woman aged 25-40 years with COVID-19, enrolled during active disease.

The sample holds one count of this clone. The same CDR3 arises from other DNA sequences in this sample as well. The chain carries TRBV2 and TRBJ2-5; D gene ambiguous. V was trimmed by 3 bases and J by 5 bases, leaving 7 bases between them. Per the germline V gene, CDR1 is SNHLY and CDR2 is FYNNEI. The CDR3 length is 12 residues. The CDR3 DNA reads as TGTGCCAGCAGTGAGGTGCGGGAGACCCAGTACTTC. Amino acid sequence: CASSEVRETQYF.

This clone was recorded only once. The CDR3 DNA is TGTGCCACCAGCGAGGACAGGGGCGCGGGTGAAAAACTGTTTTTT. This codes for CATSEDRGAGEKLFF. This chain connects TRBV15 to TRBJ1-4, with 9 nucleotides matching TRBD1. V was pared by 5 bases and J by 7 bases, with 8 bases of the junction left unmatched. The CDR3 consists of 15 residues. CDR1 and CDR2 (germline): LNHNV, YYDKDF (reference sequence).

CDR3 nucleotides: TGTGCCAGCAGCTTGGTGGGGGGACAGGGGCTCGGAAACACCATATATTTT. This translates into CASSLVGGQGLGNTIYF. The J gene is TRBJ1-3, the V gene TRBV5-5; 10 bases agree with TRBD1. There are 17 residues in the CDR3. The V gene's germline CDR1 is SGHKS and CDR2 YYEKEE (reference sequence). Trimming cost V 0 bases and J 4 bases; bases outside gene matches: 7.

This chain joins TRBV6-1 and TRBJ2-3, with a possible D match to TRBD1 (5 bases). Germline CDR1 is MNHNS and CDR2 is SASEGT. With 1 base removed from V and 2 bases from J, the gap between germline ends came to 13 bases. This CDR3 comprises 16 residues. CDR3 region: CASSEGGYTLTDTQYF. The DNA of the CDR3 is TGTGCCAGCAGTGAAGGGGGCTACACTCTCACAGATACGCAGTATTTT.

The chain couples TRBV5-4 to TRBJ1-6, with D maybe TRBD1 (6 bases). The CDR3 sequence is 14 residues long. V lost 0 bases and J lost 9, with 10 bases in between. CDR1 is SGHNT, CDR2 YYREEE, per germline (reference sequence). The CDR3 sequence: CASSLVDSGSPLHF. In DNA form, the CDR3 reads TGTGCCAGCAGCTTGGTGGACAGTGGTTCACCCCTCCACTTT.